Shown below are 21 T cell receptor beta chains from a single sample sequenced in a study of blood T cell repertoires in COVID-19. Only in-frame clones appear in the TCRdb table, and some are missing; sequencing was by immunoSEQ multiplex PCR. The data hold fewer than 400,000 clones, with about nine tenths observed a single time. Sequencing used peripheral blood. These receptors all stem from a woman aged 25 to 39 with COVID-19, enrolled during active disease.

V and J are TRBV6-5 and TRBJ1-1; weak D call: TRBD1 (5 bases). Looked up from germline, CDR1 is MNHEY and CDR2 is SVGAGI. The CDR3 is 14 amino acids. V lost 5 bases, J lost 8 bases, and 18 bases lay in between. In nucleotides, the CDR3 is TGTGCCAGCAGTAAACTCGGGGGGACCCAAGAAGCTTTCTTT. Protein product: CASSKLGGTQEAFF.

This chain uses TRBV5-4 with TRBJ1-1; D is possibly TRBD1 (5 bases). CDR3 length: 15 amino acids. V was shortened by 4 bases and J by 1 base, with 14 bases between the two germline ends. CDR1 is SGHNT, CDR2 YYREEE, per germline (reference sequence). Here the CDR3 reads CASSPRAGTNTEAFF. CDR3 nucleotides: TGTGCCAGCAGCCCCCGAGCGGGGACGAACACTGAAGCTTTCTTT.

The chain uses TRBV7-2 and TRBJ2-3; the match to TRBD2 covers 11 bases. Unmatched junction bases numbered 7, after V lost 5 bases and J lost 6 bases. CDR3 length: 15 residues. The germline CDR1 and CDR2 sequences are SGHTA and FQGNSA. DNA of the CDR3: TGTGCCAGCAGCCTCACTCTAGCGGGGGGTGATACGCAGTATTTT. This codes for CASSLTLAGGDTQYF.

In the case of this clone: One end of the junction fails to match germline, which may point to a read error. The chain employs TRBV19 and TRBJ1-4; a weak D match, TRBD1 (6 bases). This CDR3 comprises 15 residues. Germline-derived CDR1 and CDR2 are LNHDA and SQIVND (reference sequence). The CDR3 DNA reads as TGTGCCAGCAGTATCGCGCAGGGGTCTAATGAAAAACTGTTTTTT. This translates into CASSIAQGSNEKLFF.

CDR3 amino acids: CASRIGGTSGGDTQYF. For the CDR3, the DNA is TGCGCCAGCAGGATCGGCGGGACTAGCGGGGGAGATACGCAGTATTTT. The rearrangement uses TRBV5-1 and TRBJ2-3; TRBD2 matches at 14 bases. Germline CDR1 SGHRS, CDR2 YFSETQ. Germline trimming cut 5 bases from V and 5 bases from J; bases unmatched to any gene: 7. The CDR3 has 16 amino acids. Full variable domain (outside the CDR3, taken from reference TRBV5-1 and TRBJ2-3): KAGVTQTPRYLIKTRGQQVTLSCSPISGHRSVSWYQQTPGQGLQFLFEYFSETQRNKGNFPGRFSGRQFSNSRSEMNVSTLELGDSALYLCASRIGGTSGGDTQYFGPGTRLTVL.

The chain combines TRBV28 with TRBJ2-5, with TRBD2 matching over 9 bases. The CDR3 consists of 16 residues. Trimming at V came to 5 bases and at J to 1 base, leaving 8 bases not matched to a gene. Germline-derived CDR1 and CDR2 are MDHEN and SYDVKM. CDR3 nucleotide sequence: TGTGCCAGCAGTCACCCAGCGGGGGGTATCCAAGAGACCCAGTACTTC. Protein: CASSHPAGGIQETQYF.

The chain joins TRBV30 to TRBJ2-3; D gene uncertain. The CDR3 consists of 12 residues. V lost 3 bases to trimming and J lost 8 bases, with 12 bases between them. Germline V gene sequence: CDR1 GTSNPN, CDR2 SVGIG (reference sequence). The CDR3 nucleotides are TGTGCCTGGAGAAGAGAAGAGATTACGCAGTATTTT. It is translated as CAWRREEITQYF. Based on the CDR3 plus reference TRBV30 and TRBJ2-3, the full variable domain is SQTIHQWPATLVQPVGSPLSLECTVEGTSNPNLYWYRQAAGRGLQLLFYSVGIGQISSEVPQNLSASRPQDRQFILSSKKLLLSDSGFYLCAWRREEITQYFGPGTRLTVL.

J is TRBJ2-7 and V is TRBV6-5; 11 nucleotides agree with TRBD2. The CDR3 consists of 13 residues. The germline CDR1 and CDR2 sequences are MNHEY and SVGAGI. V dropped 5 bases and J dropped 3; count of bases not matched to a gene: 0. The DNA for the CDR3 is TGTGCCAGCAGTCTAGCGGGGGGCTACGAGCAGTACTTC. As protein: CASSLAGGYEQYF.

The rearrangement uses TRBV6-2 or TRBV6-3 and TRBJ1-3; TRBD1 aligns across 7 bases. The CDR3 extends over 16 amino acids. Germline trimming cut 2 bases from V and 7 bases from J; bases unmatched to any gene: 11. In germline, CDR1 is MNHEY, CDR2 SVGEGT. The CDR3 is CASSYNRDSPWNTIYF. CDR3 sequence (DNA): TGTGCCAGCAGTTACAACCGGGACAGCCCGTGGAACACCATATATTTT.

The chain employs TRBV4-1 and TRBJ2-2; 7 positions agree with TRBD1. This CDR3 has 18 residues. Per the germline V gene, CDR1 is MGHRA and CDR2 is YSYEKL. Unmatched junction bases numbered 12, after V lost 5 bases and J lost 0 bases. The CDR3 nucleotides read TGCGCCAGCAGCATCAGAACTACAGGGGTCACGAACACCGGGGAGCTGTTTTTT. Protein product: CASSIRTTGVTNTGELFF.

This clone came up a few times. The genes are TRBV4-3 and TRBJ1-2; D is perhaps TRBD1 (6 bases). Germline values: CDR1 LGHNA, CDR2 YSLEER. V was cut by 4 bases and J by 6 bases, with 12 bases left in between. The CDR3 has 13 amino acids. For the CDR3, the DNA is TGCGCCAGCAGCCGCTCAGGGGAAGATGGCTACACCTTC. Translating it yields CASSRSGEDGYTF.

V usage is TRBV4-1 and J usage is TRBJ2-1; perhaps TRBD1 as D (5 bases). This CDR3 comprises 15 residues. Trimming stripped 4 bases from V and 8 bases from J, with 18 bases between. Germline lookup yields CDR1 MGHRA and CDR2 YSYEKL. CDR3 nucleotides: TGCGCCAGCAGCCTACCTTCGACCGGCAGGGATGAGCAGTTCTTC. Translated, it gives CASSLPSTGRDEQFF.

The CDR3 nucleotides are TGCGCCAGCAGCTTGACTGCCGATGAAGCTTTCTTT. It codes for CASSLTADEAFF. This rearrangement joins TRBV5-1 to TRBJ1-1, with D hard to call. V dropped 1 base and J dropped 7 bases, with 8 bases sitting between them. There are 12 residues in the CDR3. Germline CDR1 and CDR2: SGHRS and YFSETQ.

The CDR3 coding sequence is TGTGCCAGTAGTAACCACAGGGGAGGATTTGGTGAGCAGTACTTC. This encodes CASSNHRGGFGEQYF. The J gene is TRBJ2-7, the V gene TRBV19; tentative D call: TRBD1 (7 bases). Germline V gene lookup returns CDR1 LNHDA and CDR2 SQIVND (reference sequence). Trimming left V 4 bases short and J 7 bases short, with 20 bases between. This CDR3 region has 15 residues. The full variable domain, completed using reference TRBV19 and TRBJ2-7, is DGGITQSPKYLFRKEGQNVTLSCEQNLNHDAMYWYRQDPGQGLRLIYYSQIVNDFQKGDIAEGYSVSREKKESFPLTVTSAQKNPTAFYLCASSNHRGGFGEQYFGPGTRLTVT.

The rearrangement uses TRBV12-3 or TRBV12-4 and TRBJ1-2; 8 positions agree with TRBD1. The length of the CDR3 is 13 residues. J gave up 14 bases and V 7 bases, and 15 bases lay outside the gene matches. The CDR3 protein is CASTKPEDRASTF. In DNA, the CDR3 is TGTGCCAGCACCAAACCCGAGGACAGGGCGAGTACCTTC.

This chain joins TRBV27 and TRBJ2-4; perhaps TRBD1 as D (6 bases). The CDR3 runs to 15 residues. Germline V lookup: CDR1 MNHEY, CDR2 SMNVEV (reference sequence). The V gene lost 6 bases and the J gene lost 0 bases, with 12 bases spanning the gap. The CDR3 DNA is TGTGCCAGCAGCCAAGACAGGCGAGCCAAAAACATTCAGTACTTC. It codes for CASSQDRRAKNIQYF.

V is TRBV7-9 and J is TRBJ2-1; possible D gene TRBD2, 6 bases. Germline V gene lookup returns CDR1 SEHNR and CDR2 FQNEAQ (reference sequence). V dropped 5 bases and J dropped 0 bases, with 11 bases sitting between them. The CDR3 covers 15 residues. The CDR3 DNA reads as TGTGCCAGCAGCCCCGCGGGGAGCTCCTACAATGAGCAGTTCTTC. This codes for CASSPAGSSYNEQFF. The whole variable domain, filled in from reference TRBV7-9 and TRBJ2-1, reads DTGVSQNPRHKITKRGQNVTFRCDPISEHNRLYWYRQTLGQGPEFLTYFQNEAQLEKSRLLSDRFSAERPKGSFSTLEIQRTEQGDSAMYLCASSPAGSSYNEQFFGPGTRLTVL.

V gene TRBV30 combines with J gene TRBJ1-1; the D gene is possibly TRBD1 (5 bases). The germline V and J ends were trimmed by 0 bases and 4 bases, with 9 bases remaining between them. In germline, CDR1 is GTSNPN, CDR2 SVGIG (reference sequence). This CDR3 contains 13 residues. CDR3 bases: TGTGCCTGGAGTGTTTGGGGGGGCACTGAAGCTTTCTTT. This translates into CAWSVWGGTEAFF.

This clone showed up many times. CDR3 coding DNA: TGTGCCACCAGTGCTCCGGACGCCCGGGAGGAGCAGTATTTT. It translates to CATSAPDAREEQYF. The gene calls are TRBV24-1 and TRBJ2-3, with 7 positions matching TRBD2. The CDR3 loop spans 14 amino acids. CDR1 and CDR2 from the germline V gene are KGHDR and SFDVKD. With V trimmed by 5 bases and J by 11 bases, 12 bases remained unmatched.

The rearrangement uses TRBV19 and TRBJ1-1; TRBD1 is a possible D gene (5 bases). V lost 0 bases and J lost 1, with 9 bases in between. Per the germline V gene, CDR1 is LNHDA and CDR2 is SQIVND (reference sequence). The CDR3 extends over 15 amino acids. Here the CDR3 reads CASSIDRAPNTEAFF. The DNA for the CDR3 is TGTGCCAGTAGTATAGACAGGGCCCCGAACACTGAAGCTTTCTTT.

The chain has TRBV18 and TRBJ1-2; D gene unclear. CDR1 and CDR2 (germline): KGHSH, LQKENI. Trimming cost V 3 bases and J 8 bases, with 16 bases left between them. CDR3 length: 14 residues. CDR3 in amino acids: CASSPPLERIGYTF. The CDR3 region has the DNA TGTGCCAGCTCACCCCCGCTAGAGAGAATCGGCTACACCTTC.